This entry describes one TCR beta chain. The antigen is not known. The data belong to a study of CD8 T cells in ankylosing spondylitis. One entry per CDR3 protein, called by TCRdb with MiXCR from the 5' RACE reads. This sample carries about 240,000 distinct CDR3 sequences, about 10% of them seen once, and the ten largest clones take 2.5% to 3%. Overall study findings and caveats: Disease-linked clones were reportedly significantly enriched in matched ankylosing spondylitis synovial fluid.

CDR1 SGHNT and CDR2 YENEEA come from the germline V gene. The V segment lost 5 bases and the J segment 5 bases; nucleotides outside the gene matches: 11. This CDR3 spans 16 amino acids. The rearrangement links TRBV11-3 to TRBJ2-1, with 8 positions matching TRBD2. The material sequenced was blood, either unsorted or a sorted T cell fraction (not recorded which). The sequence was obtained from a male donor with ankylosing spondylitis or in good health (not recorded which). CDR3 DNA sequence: TGTGCCAGCAGCCCCATTAGCGGGGTCTTCAACAATGAGCAGTTCTTC. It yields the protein CASSPISGVFNNEQFF.